This T cell receptor beta chain was sequenced in a study of CD8 T cells in Susac syndrome. Study-level background: Of the sequenced Susac syndrome patients, more than five had active disease and eight were in remission.

Through negative isolation, CD4+ and CD8+ T cells were obtained, while TEMRA cells were enriched using FACS. This CDR3 is 14 amino acids long. Germline V gene sequence: CDR1 MNHEY, CDR2 SVGAGI. Trimming left V 6 bases short and J 1 base short, with 9 bases between. Random-hexamer reverse transcription was applied to about 0.5 to 1 ug RNA. TCRdb reprocessed the immunoSEQ multiplex PCR reads via MiXCR and lists one record per CDR3 protein. Found here are about 130,000 distinct CDR3 sequences, 90% to 95% of them singletons; the top ten hold about 0.19%. The chain recombines TRBV6-5 with TRBJ2-2; tentative D call: TRBD1 (5 bases). This receptor was identified in a human donor with Susac syndrome. Specimen: CD8+ T cells from PBMCs. The CDR3 DNA reads as TGTGCCAGCAGACAAAGGGGGAACACCGGGGAGCTGTTTTTT. Its protein product is CASRQRGNTGELFF.